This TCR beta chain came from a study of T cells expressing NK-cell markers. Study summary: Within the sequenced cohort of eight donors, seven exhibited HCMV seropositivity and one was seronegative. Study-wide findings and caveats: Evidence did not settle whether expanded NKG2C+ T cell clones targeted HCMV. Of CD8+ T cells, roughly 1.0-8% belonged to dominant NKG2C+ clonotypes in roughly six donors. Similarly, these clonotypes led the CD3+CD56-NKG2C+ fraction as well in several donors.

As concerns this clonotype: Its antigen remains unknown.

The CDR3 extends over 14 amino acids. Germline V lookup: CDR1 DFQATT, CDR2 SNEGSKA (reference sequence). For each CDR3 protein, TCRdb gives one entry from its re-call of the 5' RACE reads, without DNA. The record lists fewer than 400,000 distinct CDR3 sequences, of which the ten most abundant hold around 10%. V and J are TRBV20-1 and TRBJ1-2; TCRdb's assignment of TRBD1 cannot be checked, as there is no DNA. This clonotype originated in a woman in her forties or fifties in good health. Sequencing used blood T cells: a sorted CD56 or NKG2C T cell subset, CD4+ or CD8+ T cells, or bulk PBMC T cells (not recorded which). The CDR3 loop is CSATSGQGSYGYTF.